The source of this T cell receptor (beta chain) is a study of blood T cells in healthy people across ages. Through a sample-barcoded 5' primer and a J-beta primer mix, a second PCR was run for roughly 6 to 11 cycles. TCRdb itself ran the 5' RACE reads through MiXCR, one entry per CDR3 protein. The table includes hundreds of thousands of distinct CDR3 sequences, roughly 56% detected once. The V gene end was trimmed by 0 bases and the J gene end by 2 bases; junction bases not matched to a gene: 10. Germline CDR1 SGHTA, CDR2 FQGNSA. The CDR3 spans 19 residues. The gene calls are TRBV7-2 and TRBJ2-6; TRBD1 matches 7 bases. The sequence came from a man aged 40-49 years in good health. The specimen was blood. The CDR3 reads CASSLALGRGLPGANVLTF. Written as DNA, the CDR3 is TGTGCCAGCAGCTTAGCGCTGGGCAGGGGGTTGCCTGGGGCCAACGTCCTGACTTTC.